This record looks at one TCR beta chain sequence and its context. Its antigen is as yet unknown. The TCR beta cDNA libraries contained unique molecular identifiers. TCRdb analysed the PCR reads with MiXCR anew, one entry per CDR3 protein. The sample shows hundreds of thousands of distinct CDR3 sequences, 30% of them seen only once. The data originate from a study of post-analysis software for immune sequencing data. Study-wide findings and caveats: There was significantly lower normalized Chao1 diversity in multiple sclerosis patients than in controls.

The sample taken for sequencing was blood. This clonotype originated in a girl aged 10-17 years with multiple sclerosis.

CDR3 in amino acids: CSASSFPGQGVHEQYF. The CDR3, as DNA: TGCAGTGCTAGTTCTTTCCCGGGACAGGGGGTCCACGAGCAGTACTTC. The genes are TRBV20-1 and TRBJ2-4; TRBD1 matches 11 bases. The DNA matches TRBJ2-7 better at its end, which makes the J call doubtful. Germline V CDR1 and CDR2: DFQATT, SNEGSKA (reference sequence). This CDR3 is built from 16 residues.